This TCR beta chain was documented in a study of T cell responses to AZD1222 COVID-19 vaccine (dated by TCRdb to the early 2020s). General notes on the study: TCR sequencing was performed for 230 to 250 trial participants, of whom some 200 were given two doses of AZD1222 and 26 were given two doses of MenACWY control vaccine. Trial participants were enrolled into age subgroups of 18-55, 56-69 and 70-plus years, which contained about 150, 28 and 57 TCR-sequenced participants, respectively. Study-wide conclusions, independent of this receptor: The whole spike protein was spanned by vaccine-associated CD4 TCRs, and dominant responses were seen in regions 160-218 and 743-854. No day 14 peak-response samples were available, so repertoires were characterized only after the peak T cell response. Most participants were white British and females outnumbered males, and the authors suggested that clonal diversity may have been underestimated. Epitopes outside the regions mutated in the B.1.351 and B.1.1.7 variants were reportedly recognized by nearly half of the unique spike-specific TCRs. After two AZD1222 doses, both the breadth and the depth of spike-specific TCRs were significantly higher than at day 0 and than in MenACWY recipients. Conclusions about previously exposed vaccinees are limited, since just 6 or 7 AZD1222 recipients were seropositive for SARS-CoV-2 at baseline. In the small 56-69-year group, the increase in depth fell short of significance, most likely because of low power.

Remarks on this clone: Its target antigen remains unknown. No base quality values were provided; no much bigger clone lies one nucleotide off.

V is clipped by 2 bases and J by 0 bases, and the sequence between their germline boundaries is 3 bases long. The CDR3, from cysteine to phenylalanine, totals 13 residues. Only the CDR3 region is kept as DNA, spanning 39 bases read in frame from base 1. The germline V gene encodes CDR1 MNHEY and CDR2 SVGAGI. This sample's time point label indicates: about 28 days (+/-7) after the second vaccine dose. Because spike-specific TCR depth and breadth did not differ between the two schedules, AZD1222 recipients who got a second dose at roughly 4 weeks were pooled with those who got a second dose at roughly 12 weeks. The vaccinee samples were drawn from two UK trials, COV001 and COV002, one of which was a single-blind randomized controlled phase 2/3 trial testing AZD1222 (ChAdOx1 nCoV-19) in healthy adults. For TCRbeta chain sequencing, PBMC samples from trial participants were taken at day 0 and at day 28 after the second dose.

The CDR3 regions of human TCRbeta chains were analyzed by immunosequencing. Regarding the original processing steps: Repertoire TCRs were checked for matches against a reference library of SARS-CoV-2-specific TCRs that had been generated using the MIRA antigen-specificity platform. Breadth meant the fraction of unique TCRs that were SARS-CoV-2-associated, whereas depth meant the fraction of total T cells that were SARS-CoV-2-associated. Using the MIRA data, each spike-specific TCR was assigned both to the spike region to which the TCR was reactive and to a CD4 or CD8 class. Log10-transformed breadth and depth values were compared by one-way ANOVA with Sidak's multiple comparisons tests. TCRdb carries this immuneACCESS record with in-frame sequences only. Its versions omit some clonotypes, under half of them owing to an unresolved V gene in the studies checked, with the rest unexplained. The V and J calls and the clone size are those of that table, but D and trimming were determined from the DNA. Recorded for this sample are about 80,000 clones; around 85% of them occurred a single time. About 9.4% of the sample goes to the ten largest clones.

This chain is built from TRBV6-5 and TRBJ2-3, with the D gene not confidently named. The sequence was obtained from an adult who received the AZD1222 COVID-19 vaccine. The source material was peripheral blood, sampled 28 days after the second AZD1222 dose. The DNA sequence is TGTGCCAGCAGTTACGTAAGCACAGATACGCAGTATTTT. This is translated as CASSYVSTDTQYF.